These 8 T cell receptor beta chains share one sample of origin, sequenced in a study of T-cell memory formation after mild COVID-19. TCRdb recomputed calls from the 5' RACE reads with MiXCR, one row per CDR3 protein. The sample has roughly 310,000 distinct CDR3 sequences, about a sixth seen once. Sample: PBMCs or a T cell subset sorted from them (not recorded which). These receptors were collected from a man between 18 and 29 years old who had mild COVID-19 (a few samples of this study predate the infection). Cell type and time point are not known.

This clonotype was seen more than once but under ten times. The chain has TRBV2 and TRBJ2-3, with 8 bases identical to TRBD2. The V and J ends lost 6 bases and 4 bases, in that order; junction bases with no gene match: 3. Germline V gives CDR1 SNHLY, CDR2 FYNNEI. The length of the CDR3 is 13 residues. The CDR3 here is CASSGGAPDTQYF. CDR3 coding DNA: TGTGCCAGCAGCGGGGGGGCCCCAGATACGCAGTATTTT.

This clonotype was counted only a few times. The V and J genes are TRBV7-2 and TRBJ1-1; possible D gene TRBD1, 6 bases. Germline V gene sequence: CDR1 SGHTA, CDR2 FQGNSA. Trimming pared 7 bases from V and 4 bases from J, leaving 19 bases between. The length of the CDR3 is 15 residues. This CDR3 reads CASMKRGGVGTEAFF. The CDR3 region has the DNA TGTGCCAGCATGAAAAGGGGGGGAGTAGGCACTGAAGCTTTCTTT. The entire variable domain, with the rest obtained from reference TRBV7-2 and TRBJ1-1, is as follows: GAGVSQSPSNKVTEKGKDVELRCDPISGHTALYWYRQSLGQGLEFLIYFQGNSAPDKSGLPSDRFSAERTGGSVSTLTIQRTQQEDSAVYLCASMKRGGVGTEAFFGQGTRLTVV.

This clonotype was detected a few times. The chain is built from TRBV6-5 and TRBJ1-5; no clear D gene. V lost 4 bases, J lost 6 bases, and 13 bases lay in between. The CDR3 spans 14 residues. Germline V gives CDR1 MNHEY, CDR2 SVGAGI. CDR3 sequence: CASSSYDTSQPQHF. The CDR3 DNA reads TGTGCCAGCAGTTCTTATGACACGAGTCAGCCCCAGCATTTT.

The gene calls are TRBV19 and TRBJ1-2, with TRBD1 as a possible D gene (6 bases). This CDR3 region has 13 residues. V was shortened by 7 bases and J by 4 bases, with 13 bases between the two germline ends. Germline V gives CDR1 LNHDA, CDR2 SQIVND (reference sequence). The CDR3 protein is CASTPDRRYGYTF. As DNA, the CDR3 is TGTGCCAGTACCCCGGACAGACGCTATGGCTACACCTTC.

This clonotype was found a few times. The chain couples TRBV6-4 to TRBJ1-2, with 7 bases aligning to TRBD1. CDR1 is MRHNA and CDR2 is SNTAGT in the germline V gene. The CDR3 sequence is 13 residues long. V was pared by 10 bases and J by 4 bases, with 9 bases of the junction left unmatched. CDR3 sequence reads: CATGTVHGYGYTF. CDR3 bases: TGTGCCACGGGGACAGTACACGGCTATGGCTACACCTTC.

The chain joins TRBV7-8 to TRBJ1-2; 12 nucleotides match TRBD1. CDR3 length: 17 amino acids. Germline CDR1 SGHVS, CDR2 FQNEAQ. V lost 5 bases, J lost 0 bases, and 7 bases stayed unmatched. In nucleotides, the CDR3 is TGTGCCAGCAGCCCGGGGACAGGGGGCGCGCCTAACTATGGCTACACCTTC. This gives the protein CASSPGTGGAPNYGYTF.

This clonotype has a single count. This rearrangement joins TRBV5-6 to TRBJ2-1; D not resolved. The CDR3 totals 17 residues. Germline CDR1 is SGHDT and CDR2 is YYEEEE. The V and J ends lost 0 bases and 0 bases respectively, with 13 bases between them. The CDR3 DNA follows: TGTGCCAGCAGCTTGGGGATGGTGGGTACCTCCTACAATGAGCAGTTCTTC. It specifies CASSLGMVGTSYNEQFF.

This clonotype was observed many times. V is TRBV2 and J is TRBJ2-3; no reliable D call. The germline gives CDR1 SNHLY, CDR2 FYNNEI. This CDR3 is built from 11 residues. The V end lost 3 bases, the J end lost 3 bases, and 1 base lay between the germline ends. In DNA form, the CDR3 reads TGTGCCAGCAGTGAGACAGATACGCAGTATTTT. Encoded protein: CASSETDTQYF.